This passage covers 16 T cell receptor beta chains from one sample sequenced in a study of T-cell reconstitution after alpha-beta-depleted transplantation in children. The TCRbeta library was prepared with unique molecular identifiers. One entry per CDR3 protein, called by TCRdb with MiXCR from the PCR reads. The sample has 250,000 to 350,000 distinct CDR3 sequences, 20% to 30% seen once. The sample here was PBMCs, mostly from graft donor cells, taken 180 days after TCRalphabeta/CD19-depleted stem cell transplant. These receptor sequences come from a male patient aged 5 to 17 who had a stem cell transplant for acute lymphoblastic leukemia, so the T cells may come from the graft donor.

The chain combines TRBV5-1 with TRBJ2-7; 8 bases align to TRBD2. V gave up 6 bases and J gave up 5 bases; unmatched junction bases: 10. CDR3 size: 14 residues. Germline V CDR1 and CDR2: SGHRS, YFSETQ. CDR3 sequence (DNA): TGCGCCAGCAAGGGAACGGGAGGGCTTGACGAGCAGTACTTC. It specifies CASKGTGGLDEQYF.

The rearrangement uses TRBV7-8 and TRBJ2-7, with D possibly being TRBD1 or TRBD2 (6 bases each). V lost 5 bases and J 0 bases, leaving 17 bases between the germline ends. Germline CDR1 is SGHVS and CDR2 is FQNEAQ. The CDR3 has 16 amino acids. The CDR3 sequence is CASSGVGGPHSYEQYF. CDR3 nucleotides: TGTGCCAGCAGCGGCGTGGGGGGCCCCCACTCCTACGAGCAGTACTTC.

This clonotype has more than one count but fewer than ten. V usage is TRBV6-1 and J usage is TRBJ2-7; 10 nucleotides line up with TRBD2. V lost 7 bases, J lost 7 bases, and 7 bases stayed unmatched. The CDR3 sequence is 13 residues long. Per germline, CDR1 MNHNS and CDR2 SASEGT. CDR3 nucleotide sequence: TGTGCCAGCATCGGACTAGCGGAGGGGGAGCAGTACTTC. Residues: CASIGLAEGEQYF.

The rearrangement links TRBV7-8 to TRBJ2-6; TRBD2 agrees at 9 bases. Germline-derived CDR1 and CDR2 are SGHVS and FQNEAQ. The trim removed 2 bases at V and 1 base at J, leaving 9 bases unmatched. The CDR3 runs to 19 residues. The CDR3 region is CASSLRPRGGVSGANVLTF. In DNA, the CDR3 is TGTGCCAGCAGCTTAAGGCCGCGCGGGGGGGTGTCTGGGGCCAACGTCCTGACTTTC. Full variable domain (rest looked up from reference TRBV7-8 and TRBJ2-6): GAGVSQSPRYKVAKRGQDVALRCDPISGHVSLFWYQQALGQGPEFLTYFQNEAQLDKSGLPSDRFFAERPEGSVSTLKIQRTQQEDSAVYLCASSLRPRGGVSGANVLTFGAGSRLTVL.

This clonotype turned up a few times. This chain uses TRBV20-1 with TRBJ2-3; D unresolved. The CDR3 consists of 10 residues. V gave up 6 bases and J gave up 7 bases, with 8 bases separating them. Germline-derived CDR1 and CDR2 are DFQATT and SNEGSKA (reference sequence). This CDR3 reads CSAQIYTQYF. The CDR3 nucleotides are TGCAGTGCCCAGATTTATACGCAGTATTTT.

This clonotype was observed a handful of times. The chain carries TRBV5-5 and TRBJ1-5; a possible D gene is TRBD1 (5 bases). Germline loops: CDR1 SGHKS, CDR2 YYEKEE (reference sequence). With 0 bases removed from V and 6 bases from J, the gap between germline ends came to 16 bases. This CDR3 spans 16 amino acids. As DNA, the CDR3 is TGTGCCAGCAGCTTGGGGGCCCAGGGTGCAGCTCAGCCCCAGCATTTT. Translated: CASSLGAQGAAQPQHF.

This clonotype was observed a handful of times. The CDR3 sequence: CSARGDASYEQYF. In DNA form, the CDR3 reads TGCAGTGCTAGAGGAGACGCATCCTACGAGCAGTACTTC. The chain couples TRBV20-1 to TRBJ2-7; D uncertain. Germline V gene lookup returns CDR1 DFQATT and CDR2 SNEGSKA (reference sequence). The CDR3 length is 13 residues. V was shortened by 1 base and J by 1 base, with 8 bases between the two germline ends.

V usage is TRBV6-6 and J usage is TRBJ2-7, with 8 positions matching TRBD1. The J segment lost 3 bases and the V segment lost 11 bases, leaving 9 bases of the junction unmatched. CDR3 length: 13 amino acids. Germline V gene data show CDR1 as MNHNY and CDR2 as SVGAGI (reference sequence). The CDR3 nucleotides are TGTGCCTTTTCAGGGGGCCTGTTCTACGAGCAGTACTTC. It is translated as CAFSGGLFYEQYF.

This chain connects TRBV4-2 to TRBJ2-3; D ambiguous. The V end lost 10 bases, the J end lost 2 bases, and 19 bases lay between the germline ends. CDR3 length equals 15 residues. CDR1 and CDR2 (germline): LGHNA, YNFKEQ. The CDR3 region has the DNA TGTGCCACCAATCCAGCAGGCAACCCCACAGATACGCAGTATTTT. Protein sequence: CATNPAGNPTDTQYF.

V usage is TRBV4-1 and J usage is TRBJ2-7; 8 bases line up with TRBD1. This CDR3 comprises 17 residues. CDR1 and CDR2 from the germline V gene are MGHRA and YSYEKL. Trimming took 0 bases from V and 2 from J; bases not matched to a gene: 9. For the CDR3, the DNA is TGCGCCAGCAGCCAAGATCTTGGGCACAGGGGGACCTACGAGCAGTACTTC. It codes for CASSQDLGHRGTYEQYF.

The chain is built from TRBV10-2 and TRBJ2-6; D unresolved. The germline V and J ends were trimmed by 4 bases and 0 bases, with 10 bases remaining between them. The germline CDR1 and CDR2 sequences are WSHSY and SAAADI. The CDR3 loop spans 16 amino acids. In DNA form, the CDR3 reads TGCGCCAGCAGTGCCCAACTGCGCTCTGGGGCCAACGTCCTGACTTTC. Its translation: CASSAQLRSGANVLTF.

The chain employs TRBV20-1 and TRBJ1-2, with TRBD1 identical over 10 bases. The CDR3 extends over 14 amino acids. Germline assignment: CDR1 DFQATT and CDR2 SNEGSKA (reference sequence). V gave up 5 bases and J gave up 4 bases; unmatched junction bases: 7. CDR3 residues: CSASTGTGVYGYTF. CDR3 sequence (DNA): TGCAGTGCTTCTACCGGGACAGGGGTCTATGGCTACACCTTC.

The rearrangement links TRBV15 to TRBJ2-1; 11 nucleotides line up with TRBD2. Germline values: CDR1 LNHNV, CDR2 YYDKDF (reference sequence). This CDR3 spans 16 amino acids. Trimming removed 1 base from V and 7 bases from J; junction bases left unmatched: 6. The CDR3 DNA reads TGTGCCACCAGCAGAGCAGGGACTAGCGGAGTTAATGAGCAGTTCTTC. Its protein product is CATSRAGTSGVNEQFF.

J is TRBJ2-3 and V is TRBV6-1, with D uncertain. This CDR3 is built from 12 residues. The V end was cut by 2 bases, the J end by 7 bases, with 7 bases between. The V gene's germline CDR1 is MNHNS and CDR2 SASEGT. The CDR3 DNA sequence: TGTGCCAGCAGTGAATTAGGTCATACGCAGTATTTT. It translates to CASSELGHTQYF.

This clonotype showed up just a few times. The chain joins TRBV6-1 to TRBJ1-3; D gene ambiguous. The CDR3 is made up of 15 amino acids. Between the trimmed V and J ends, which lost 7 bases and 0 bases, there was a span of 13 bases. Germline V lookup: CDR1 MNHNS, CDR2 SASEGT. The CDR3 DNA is TGTGCCAGCACCAAGAGACCTAGCTCTGGAAACACCATATATTTT. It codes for CASTKRPSSGNTIYF.

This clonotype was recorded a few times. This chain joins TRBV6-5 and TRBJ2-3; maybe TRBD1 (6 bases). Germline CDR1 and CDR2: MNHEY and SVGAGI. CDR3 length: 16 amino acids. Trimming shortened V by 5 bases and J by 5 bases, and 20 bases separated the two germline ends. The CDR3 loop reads CASSTRQAGDRDTQYF. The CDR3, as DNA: TGTGCCAGCAGTACCCGACAGGCGGGCGACAGAGATACGCAGTATTTT.